Listed here are 10 T cell receptor beta chains from one sample, sequenced in a study of blood T cells in healthy people across ages. Sample-barcoded 5' priming and a J-beta primer mix drove a second PCR of 7 to 11 cycles. One entry per CDR3 protein, called by TCRdb with MiXCR from the 5' RACE reads. The data show over 300,000 distinct CDR3 sequences, 45% to 65% seen once. Material: blood. These receptors came from a man in his fifties or sixties in good health.

In its sample, this clonotype was seen a few times. The J gene is TRBJ2-5, the V gene TRBV20-1, with D maybe TRBD2 (6 bases). The V gene's germline CDR1 is DFQATT and CDR2 SNEGSKA (reference sequence). This CDR3 comprises 13 residues. Trimming took off 6 bases at V and 4 bases at J, with 15 bases between the two ends. CDR3 coding DNA: TGCAGTGCCTCGGGTGGGGGAGGAGAGACCCAGTACTTC. This codes for CSASGGGGETQYF.

J is TRBJ2-7 and V is TRBV29-1; TRBD1 might be the D (8 bases). Germline V lookup: CDR1 SQVTM, CDR2 ANQGSEA. The CDR3 loop spans 15 amino acids. Trimming cost V 6 bases and J 0 bases, with 18 bases left between them. CDR3 coding DNA: TGCAGCGTCACAGGGGGGGCCCTGAGCTCCTACGAGCAGTACTTC. Its translation: CSVTGGALSSYEQYF.

DNA of the CDR3: TGTGCCAGCAGCCAGAGATCGGGTGGGTGGGGCTACACCTTC. This codes for CASSQRSGGWGYTF. The chain links TRBV7-2 to TRBJ1-2; D ambiguous. Per germline, CDR1 SGHTA and CDR2 FQGNSA. The CDR3 is 14 residues long. V lost 5 bases, J lost 8 bases, and 18 bases lay in between.

CDR3 sequence reads: CASTPRQGSLESDTQYF. In nucleotides, the CDR3 is TGTGCCAGCACCCCCCGGCAGGGGAGTTTGGAATCAGATACGCAGTATTTT. This chain links TRBV9 with TRBJ2-3; perhaps TRBD1 as D (6 bases). The length of the CDR3 is 17 residues. Germline V gives CDR1 SGDLS, CDR2 YYNGEE. V was shortened by 6 bases and J by 4 bases, with 24 bases between the two germline ends.

V usage is TRBV3-1 and J usage is TRBJ2-1; possible D gene TRBD2, 5 bases. V was clipped by 4 bases and J by 5 bases, with 18 bases between them. Looked up from germline, CDR1 is LGHDT and CDR2 is YNNKEL (reference sequence). CDR3 length: 16 residues. The CDR3 reads CASSPFGRGRDNEQFF. DNA of the CDR3: TGTGCCAGCAGCCCCTTCGGCCGGGGAAGGGACAATGAGCAGTTCTTC.

The chain uses TRBV6-2 or TRBV6-3 and TRBJ2-1; tentative D call: TRBD2 (6 bases). The ends were cut back, 6 bases at V and 10 bases at J, with 10 bases in the middle. The CDR3 runs to 11 residues. Germline V gene data show CDR1 as MNHEY and CDR2 as SVGEGT. CDR3 DNA sequence: TGTGCCAGCAGCCCTAGCGCCGAGCAGTTCTTC. This gives the protein CASSPSAEQFF.

V is TRBV6-5 and J is TRBJ1-2; 9 nucleotides line up with TRBD1. With V trimmed by 2 bases and J by 1 base, 8 bases remained unmatched. From germline, CDR1 is MNHEY and CDR2 SVGAGI. CDR3 length: 17 amino acids. CDR3 in DNA: TGTGCCAGCAGTTACGGGTCCGGGACAGGGAGTAACTATGGCTACACCTTC. It codes for CASSYGSGTGSNYGYTF.

The chain employs TRBV5-1 and TRBJ2-2, with 9 bases fitting TRBD1. The junction had 5 bases not matched to a gene; V was cut back by 4 bases and J by 7 bases. CDR3 length equals 14 residues. The germline V gene encodes CDR1 SGHRS and CDR2 YFSETQ. The CDR3 DNA reads as TGCGCCAGCAGCCCGGGACAGGGCGGCGGGGAGCTGTTTTTT. Translation: CASSPGQGGGELFF.

J is TRBJ2-5 and V is TRBV5-4; D gene ambiguous. Germline-derived CDR1 and CDR2 are SGHNT and YYREEE (reference sequence). V was cut by 4 bases and J by 3 bases, with 16 bases left in between. This CDR3 has 15 amino acids. CDR3 DNA sequence: TGTGCCAGCAGCACCCGGCAGAGGATCAAAGAGACCCAGTACTTC. Its translation: CASSTRQRIKETQYF.

On this clonotype: This may arise from a read error, as a much more abundant clone is one base away. This sequence joins TRBV4-3 and TRBJ2-7; D is ambiguous. Germline CDR1 and CDR2: LGHNA and YSLEER. The CDR3 is 15 amino acids. CDR3 sequence: CASNQADQTYYEQYF. CDR3 DNA sequence: TGCGCCAGCAACCAAGCAGACCAAACTTACTACGAGCAGTACTTC.